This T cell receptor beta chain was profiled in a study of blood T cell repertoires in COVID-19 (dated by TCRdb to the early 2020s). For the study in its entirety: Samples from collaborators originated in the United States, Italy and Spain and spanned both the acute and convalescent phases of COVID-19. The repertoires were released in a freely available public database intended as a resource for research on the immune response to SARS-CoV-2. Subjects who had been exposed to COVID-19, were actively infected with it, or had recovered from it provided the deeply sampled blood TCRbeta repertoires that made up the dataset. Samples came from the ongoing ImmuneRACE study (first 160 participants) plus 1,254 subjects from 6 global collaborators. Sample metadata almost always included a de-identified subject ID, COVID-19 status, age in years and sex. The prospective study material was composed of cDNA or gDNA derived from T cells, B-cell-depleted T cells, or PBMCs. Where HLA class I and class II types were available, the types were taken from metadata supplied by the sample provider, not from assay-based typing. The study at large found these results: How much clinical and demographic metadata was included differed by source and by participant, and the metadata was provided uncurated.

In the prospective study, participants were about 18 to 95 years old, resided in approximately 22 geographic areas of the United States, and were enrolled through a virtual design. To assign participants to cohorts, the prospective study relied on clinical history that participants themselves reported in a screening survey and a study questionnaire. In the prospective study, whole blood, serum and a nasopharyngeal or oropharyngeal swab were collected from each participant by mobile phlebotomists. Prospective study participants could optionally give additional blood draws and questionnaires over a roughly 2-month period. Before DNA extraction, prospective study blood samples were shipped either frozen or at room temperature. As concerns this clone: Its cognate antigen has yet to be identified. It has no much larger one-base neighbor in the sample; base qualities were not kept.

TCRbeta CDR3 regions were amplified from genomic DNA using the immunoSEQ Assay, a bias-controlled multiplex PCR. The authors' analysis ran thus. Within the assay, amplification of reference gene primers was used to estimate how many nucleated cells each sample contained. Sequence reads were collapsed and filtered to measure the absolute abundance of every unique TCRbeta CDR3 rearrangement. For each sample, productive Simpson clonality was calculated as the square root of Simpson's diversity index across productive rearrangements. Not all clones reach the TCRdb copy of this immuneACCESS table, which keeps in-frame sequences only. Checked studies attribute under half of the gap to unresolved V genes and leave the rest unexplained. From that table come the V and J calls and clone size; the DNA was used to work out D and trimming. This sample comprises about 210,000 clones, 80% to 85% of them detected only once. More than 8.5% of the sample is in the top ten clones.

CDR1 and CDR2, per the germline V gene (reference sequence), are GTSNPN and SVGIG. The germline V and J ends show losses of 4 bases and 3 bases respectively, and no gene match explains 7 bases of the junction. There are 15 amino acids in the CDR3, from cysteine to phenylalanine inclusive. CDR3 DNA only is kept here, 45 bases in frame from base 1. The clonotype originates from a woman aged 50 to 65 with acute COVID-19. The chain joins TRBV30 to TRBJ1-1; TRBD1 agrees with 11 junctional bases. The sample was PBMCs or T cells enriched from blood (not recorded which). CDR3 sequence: CAWTPGQGVDTEAFF. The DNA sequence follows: TGTGCCTGGACCCCGGGACAGGGGGTAGACACTGAAGCTTTCTTT.